This T cell receptor beta chain was captured by sequencing in a study of control samples from healthy donors and cancer patients. The CDR3 is 14 residues long. V gave up 2 bases and J gave up 1 base, with 5 bases separating them. Germline assignment: CDR1 SGHAT and CDR2 FQNNGV. This clone was seen only a few times. Only in-frame clones appear in the TCRdb table, and some are missing; sequencing was by immunoSEQ multiplex PCR. Of fewer than 130,000 clones listed, approximately 87% are singletons. The TCR originated in a woman aged 55-70 years with lung cancer. The chain joins TRBV11-2 to TRBJ2-2; D is ambiguous. What was sequenced was PBMCs. The DNA of the CDR3 is TGTGCCAGCAGCTTAAAACAGAACACCGGGGAGCTGTTTTTT. It specifies CASSLKQNTGELFF.